Included here is one T cell receptor (beta chain) sequence, with context. The sample's treatment: about 20 received Ad26.COV2.S at low or high dose, single or two shots; several received placebo; per-sample allocation not given. Sampling was done on day 63 after the first vaccine or placebo injection. At a Boston site, the person donating was an adult of 18-55 years. Ad26.COV2.S expressed prefusion-stabilized spike from the original Wuhan strain. The sample is drawn from a study of Ad26.COV2.S vaccination and SARS-CoV-2 variants. Study overall: The donor was enrolled in the Ad26.COV2.S arm of the COV1001 trial.

Repertoires were generated with immunoSEQ multiplex PCR, while TCRdb's copy carries only in-frame clones and drops some. The sample comprises 400,000 to 450,000 clones, approximately 90% of which are singletons, and over 9% rests with the top ten. The ends were cut back, 1 base at V and 3 bases at J, with 7 bases in the middle. CDR1 is SGHAT, CDR2 FQNNGV, per germline. This CDR3 has 13 amino acids. The chain combines TRBV11-2 with TRBJ2-7; D remains ambiguous. The material was peripheral blood, obtained in a trial of Ad26.COV2.S vaccine versus placebo. This receptor was identified in a person aged 18 to 65 who received the Ad26.COV2.S COVID-19 vaccine or a placebo. The CDR3 region is CASSLVQDYEQYF. DNA of the CDR3: TGTGCCAGCAGCTTAGTCCAGGACTACGAGCAGTACTTC.